This entry describes one T cell receptor beta chain. This entry comes from a study of blood T cells in healthy people across ages. Trimming removed 0 bases from V and 3 bases from J; junction bases left unmatched: 7. The CDR3 sequence is 17 residues long. Germline V lookup: CDR1 DFQATT, CDR2 SNEGSKA (reference sequence). The use of a sample-barcoded 5' primer and a J-beta primer mix characterized a second PCR of roughly 7 to 11 cycles. MiXCR, run by TCRdb on the 5' RACE reads, gives a single entry per CDR3 protein. The sample includes 1,500,000 or so distinct CDR3 sequences, about 42% of them seen just once.

Specimen: blood. The gene calls are TRBV20-1 and TRBJ2-1; 11 nucleotides agree with TRBD2. The source is a woman aged 18-35 years in good health. CDR3 nucleotides: TGCAGTGCTAGAGATGATCTAGCGGGAGGCAGCTACAATGAGCAGTTCTTC. It encodes CSARDDLAGGSYNEQFF.